This TCR beta chain derives from a study of T cell responses to AZD1222 COVID-19 vaccine. TCRdb's copy holds only in-frame clones and misses some; the assay was immunoSEQ multiplex PCR. The sample carries approximately 170,000 clones, 92% recorded once. Details on this clone: What it recognizes is unknown.

Whole-study results and caveats: Across the whole spike, CD4 TCRs peaked at regions 160-218 and 743-854. No repertoire was sampled before or during the peak T cell response, only after it. Clonal diversity was possibly underestimated, and white British individuals and females predominated among donors. An increase in Spike-specific TCR breadth and depth was observed after two AZD1222 doses.

The sequence derives from an adult in good health. The starting material was peripheral blood, obtained on day 0 of AZD1222 vaccination.

This CDR3 reads CASSYDTRWGTDTQYF. Here the CDR3 DNA reads TGTGCCAGCAGTTATGACACACGTTGGGGCACAGATACGCAGTATTTT. This chain links TRBV6-5 with TRBJ2-3; D not certain. The germline V and J ends were trimmed by 3 bases and 1 base, with 14 bases remaining between them. The CDR3 loop spans 16 amino acids. CDR1 is MNHEY and CDR2 is SVGAGI in the germline V gene.